These T cell receptor beta chains were read from a single sample in a study of OX40 agonist ivuxolimab in advanced cancers. The data were produced by immunoSEQ multiplex PCR, yet TCRdb's version contains in-frame clones alone and is incomplete. This sample carries around 83,000 clones, roughly 85% of them seen once, and the ten largest clones take roughly 4.3%. This specimen was CD4+ or CD8+ T cells sorted from blood, taken in a trial of the OX40 agonist ivuxolimab. The receptor set was obtained from an adult with an advanced solid tumor such as melanoma, head and neck, liver or kidney cancer. Each CDR3 is given with its conserved first and last residue. A D gene is named only where the DNA matches it firmly. The size entry is marked missing in some rows and otherwise reads once, few, many or a size class.

J: TRBJ2-1; size: -; D: -; V: TRBV7-2; CDR3: CASSTANPEQFF; DNA: TGTGCCAGCAGCACAGCTAACCCTGAGCAGTTCTTC
J: TRBJ2-7; size: -; D: -; V: TRBV11-3; CDR3: CASSLGGSVDYEQYF; DNA: TGTGCCAGCAGCTTAGGGGGTAGCGTAGACTACGAGCAGTACTTC
J: TRBJ1-2; size: medium-sized; D: -; V: TRBV2; CDR3: CASSELGNYGYTF; DNA: TGTGCCAGCAGTGAATTGGGGAACTATGGCTACACCTTC
J: TRBJ2-5; size: -; D: -; V: TRBV2; CDR3: CASSADYSEETQYF; DNA: TGTGCCAGCAGCGCAGACTATAGCGAAGAGACCCAGTACTTC
J: TRBJ2-3; size: few; D: TRBD2; V: TRBV4-2; CDR3: CASSQARGASGNTDTQYF; DNA: TGTGCCAGCAGCCAAGCCCGGGGTGCTAGCGGAAACACAGATACGCAGTATTTT
J: TRBJ1-1; size: -; D: -; V: TRBV6-1; CDR3: CASNRFKTEAFF; DNA: TGTGCCAGCAATCGTTTTAAAACTGAAGCTTTCTTT
J: TRBJ1-2; size: -; D: -; V: TRBV10-3; CDR3: CAISTPANTGDYGYTF; DNA: TGTGCCATCAGCACACCCGCGAATACGGGAGACTATGGCTACACCTTC
J: TRBJ2-1; size: once; D: TRBD2; V: TRBV11-2; CDR3: CASSFRLAGSNEQFF; DNA: TGTGCCAGCAGCTTCCGACTAGCGGGTAGCAATGAGCAGTTCTTC
J: TRBJ2-2; size: once; D: -; V: TRBV6-1; CDR3: CASSSLVGAGELFF; DNA: TGTGCCAGCAGTTCCCTGGTCGGGGCCGGGGAGCTGTTTTTT
J: TRBJ1-5; size: -; D: TRBD1; V: TRBV28; CDR3: CASSDRVGNQPQHF; DNA: TGTGCCAGCAGTGACAGGGTGGGCAATCAGCCCCAGCATTTT